This T cell receptor (beta chain) was sequenced during a study of shared clonotypes between healthy human individuals. Study-level results: Clonotype sharing across donors was expected to vary with sequencing depth.

Turning to this clone: The antigen is undetermined.

Evenly divided among several immunoSEQ plates was the genomic DNA of each subset. Sequencing was performed with immunoSEQ multiplex PCR; in TCRdb, only in-frame clones are kept and a portion is missing. The table lists roughly 1,100,000 clones, about 75% of them singletons. A CD45RA-negative memory subset and a CD45RA+ naive subset were separated from the CD4+ cells. Looked up from germline, CDR1 is LNHDA and CDR2 is SQIVND (reference sequence). The CDR3 spans 15 residues. The V end lost 5 bases, the J end lost 2 bases, and 16 bases lay between the germline ends. The sequencing input was memory CD4+ T cells sorted from blood. Described subset: CD45RA-negative fraction. The rearrangement uses TRBV19 and TRBJ2-7, with D tentatively TRBD1 (6 bases). The receptor comes from a man aged 18 to 29 in good health. The DNA for the CDR3 is TGTGCCAGTAGTCAGCCGGGACAAAACCCCTACGAGCAGTACTTC. This encodes CASSQPGQNPYEQYF.